This passage covers 23 T cell receptor beta chains from one sample sequenced in a study of blood T cell repertoires in COVID-19. TCRdb keeps only in-frame clones here, not all; method: immunoSEQ multiplex PCR. The table includes more than 85,000 clones, roughly 80% detected once. The material sequenced was peripheral blood. Receptor source: an elderly woman with acute or convalescent COVID-19.

The V call is TRBV5-1, the J call TRBJ2-5, with 7 bases that match TRBD1. The CDR3 is 14 amino acids. Losses at the gene ends were 4 bases for V and 5 bases for J; bases not matched to a gene: 8. Germline V gene lookup returns CDR1 SGHRS and CDR2 YFSETQ. CDR3 DNA sequence: TGCGCCAGCAGCCCCGGGACCAGGGGGGAGACCCAGTACTTC. Encoded protein: CASSPGTRGETQYF.

V is TRBV7-2 and J is TRBJ2-1; 8 nucleotides align to TRBD2. The CDR3 totals 15 residues. Germline V CDR1 and CDR2: SGHTA, FQGNSA. Losses at the gene ends were 3 bases for V and 11 bases for J; bases not matched to a gene: 12. The CDR3 region is CASSLPGLAYNQQFF. CDR3 DNA: TGTGCCAGCAGCTTGCCCGGACTAGCCTACAACCAGCAGTTCTTC.

The genes are TRBV10-2 and TRBJ2-7, with 11 nucleotides matching TRBD2. The CDR3 totals 14 residues. V was clipped by 6 bases and J by 3 bases; unmatched bases: 4. CDR1 and CDR2 from the germline V gene are WSHSY and SAAADI. For the CDR3, the DNA is TGCGCCAGCAGCGGGACTAGCGGTTACTACGAGCAGTACTTC. This encodes CASSGTSGYYEQYF.

The chain couples TRBV5-6 to TRBJ2-1; the D gene is possibly TRBD2 (5 bases). Germline CDR1 reads SGHDT; CDR2 reads YYEEEE. CDR3 size: 15 residues. V dropped 3 bases and J dropped 6 bases, with 16 bases sitting between them. The CDR3 spells CASSSGVRPGNEQFF. The DNA for the CDR3 is TGTGCCAGCAGCTCCGGGGTTCGTCCCGGCAATGAGCAGTTCTTC.

The chain couples TRBV7-2 to TRBJ2-7; 9 bases are a match to TRBD2. CDR1 and CDR2 from the germline V gene are SGHTA and FQGNSA. This CDR3 contains 16 residues. Trimming took 9 bases from V and 0 from J; bases not matched to a gene: 12. DNA of the CDR3: TGTGCCAGGTCGCGGGGGCGGGAGGGGAGCTCCTACGAGCAGTACGTC. Translation gives CARSRGREGSSYEQYV.

A single count supports this clone. The chain carries TRBV5-5 and TRBJ2-7, with D maybe TRBD1 (8 bases). Germline V gene sequence: CDR1 SGHKS, CDR2 YYEKEE (reference sequence). The V end lost 0 bases, the J end lost 4 bases, and 14 bases lay between the germline ends. The CDR3 length is 15 residues. The CDR3, as DNA: TGTGCCAGCAGCTTGGGTGCACAGGGGGGGTACGAGCAGTACGTC. Its translation: CASSLGAQGGYEQYV.

This chain uses TRBV2 with TRBJ2-5; 8 bases agree with TRBD2. Per the germline V gene, CDR1 is SNHLY and CDR2 is FYNNEI. J gave up 1 base and V 6 bases, and 4 bases lay outside the gene matches. The CDR3 loop spans 14 amino acids. The CDR3 reads CASSDSGAQETQYF. The CDR3, as DNA: TGTGCCAGCAGCGATAGCGGGGCCCAAGAGACCCAGTACTTC.

This chain uses TRBV27 with TRBJ2-3; D possibly corresponds to TRBD2 (6 bases). Germline-derived CDR1 and CDR2 are MNHEY and SMNVEV (reference sequence). The CDR3 covers 14 residues. The germline V and J ends were trimmed by 6 bases and 4 bases, with 14 bases remaining between them. CDR3: CASSLGVAADTQYF. The DNA for the CDR3 is TGTGCCAGCAGCCTCGGGGTAGCGGCAGATACGCAGTATTTT.

This chain uses TRBV29-1 with TRBJ2-5; a possible D gene is TRBD1 (6 bases). Trimming cost V 8 bases and J 4 bases, with 17 bases left between them. Germline loops: CDR1 SQVTM, CDR2 ANQGSEA. This CDR3 has 13 amino acids. The DNA for the CDR3 is TGCAGCTACGCGGGCACAGGGTCAGAGACCCAGTACTTC. Its protein product is CSYAGTGSETQYF.

This clone appeared a single time. The V gene is TRBV12-3 or TRBV12-4, the J gene TRBJ2-2; 7 nucleotides match TRBD2. V dropped 7 bases and J dropped 7; count of bases not matched to a gene: 6. The CDR3 is made up of 13 amino acids. For the CDR3, the DNA is TGTGCCAGCACCCCTGGGGGGGGCGGGGAGCTGTTTTTT. It translates to CASTPGGGGELFF.

The chain links TRBV5-4 to TRBJ2-1; 9 positions agree with TRBD2. Germline V gene sequence: CDR1 SGHNT, CDR2 YYREEE (reference sequence). This CDR3 has 16 amino acids. With 4 bases clipped from V and 1 base from J, the junction kept 6 bases outside the gene matches. The CDR3 bases are TGTGCCAGCAGCCCGGGACTAGCCGGATCCTACAATGAGCAGTTCTTC. It encodes CASSPGLAGSYNEQFF.

The J gene is TRBJ2-1, the V gene TRBV5-1; TRBD2 matches at 9 bases. Looked up from germline, CDR1 is SGHRS and CDR2 is YFSETQ. V lost 4 bases to trimming and J lost 4 bases; unmatched junction nucleotides: 3. This CDR3 has 14 amino acids. CDR3 region: CASSGTSGYNEQFF. The CDR3, as DNA: TGCGCCAGCAGCGGAACTAGCGGGTACAATGAGCAGTTCTTC.

The J gene is TRBJ1-2, the V gene TRBV4-3; no clear D gene. Germline CDR1 and CDR2: LGHNA and YSLEER. The ends were cut back, 2 bases at V and 3 bases at J, with 10 bases in the middle. There are 14 residues in the CDR3. In DNA form, the CDR3 reads TGCGCCAGCAGCCAAAATCCAGGCGACTATGGCTACACCTTC. Its translation is CASSQNPGDYGYTF.

In DNA, the CDR3 is TGCGCCAGCGGCTCTGGGGGAGGAATCGGTGGTTTGGGCTACACCTTC. Translation: CASGSGGGIGGLGYTF. This chain joins TRBV5-1 and TRBJ1-2; a possible D gene is TRBD1 (5 bases). The CDR3 runs to 16 residues. Germline V lookup: CDR1 SGHRS, CDR2 YFSETQ. Trimming removed 7 bases at V and 8 bases at J, with 27 bases between.

Only one count was recorded for this clone. The gene calls are TRBV2 and TRBJ1-2; TRBD1 matches at 9 bases. Germline V lookup: CDR1 SNHLY, CDR2 FYNNEI. V dropped 5 bases and J dropped 4; count of bases not matched to a gene: 5. The CDR3 runs 14 residues. CDR3 amino acids: CASSPGTGIYGYTF. For the CDR3, the DNA is TGTGCCAGCAGTCCCGGGACAGGGATCTATGGCTACACCTTC.

This sequence joins TRBV4-1 and TRBJ1-2; no clear D. Trimming shortened V by 5 bases and J by 2 bases, and 9 bases separated the two germline ends. Germline values: CDR1 MGHRA, CDR2 YSYEKL. This CDR3 comprises 13 residues. CDR3 nucleotide sequence: TGCGCCAGCAGCTGGGGAGTAAACTATGGCTACACCTTC. This sequence encodes CASSWGVNYGYTF.

The V call is TRBV7-9, the J call TRBJ1-5, with D possibly matching TRBD1 (6 bases). Per the germline V gene, CDR1 is SEHNR and CDR2 is FQNEAQ (reference sequence). The CDR3 spans 17 residues. V was trimmed by 5 bases and J by 2 bases, leaving 19 bases between them. The CDR3 sequence: CASSNQQGGLRNQPQHF. CDR3 in DNA: TGTGCCAGCAGCAACCAACAGGGTGGGCTTCGCAATCAGCCCCAGCATTTT.

The chain has TRBV4-3 and TRBJ2-4; TRBD2 is a possible D gene (5 bases). The CDR3 runs to 15 residues. V was cut by 4 bases and J by 8 bases, with 18 bases left in between. Germline CDR1 LGHNA, CDR2 YSLEER. CDR3: CASSRSEGDGYIQYF. As DNA, the CDR3 is TGCGCCAGCAGCCGCAGCGAGGGAGATGGTTACATTCAGTACTTC.

The J gene is TRBJ1-2, the V gene TRBV7-9; no clear D gene. V was cut by 5 bases and J by 6 bases, with 13 bases left in between. The CDR3 contains 13 residues. Per the germline V gene, CDR1 is SEHNR and CDR2 is FQNEAQ (reference sequence). This chain's CDR3 is CASSLGVGDGYTF. CDR3 DNA: TGTGCCAGCAGCCTCGGGGTGGGAGATGGCTACACCTTC.

This chain uses TRBV27 with TRBJ2-1; TRBD2 agrees at 8 bases. Looked up from germline, CDR1 is MNHEY and CDR2 is SMNVEV (reference sequence). V dropped 6 bases and J dropped 4; count of bases not matched to a gene: 14. CDR3 length equals 17 residues. The CDR3: CASSRLVVLADYNEQFF. As DNA, the CDR3 is TGTGCCAGCAGCCGCTTGGTAGTACTAGCGGATTACAATGAGCAGTTCTTC.

The V and J genes are TRBV21-1 and TRBJ2-7; TRBD2 is the table's D call, not checked against the DNA. TRBV21-1 is reported as a pseudogene. This CDR3 has 16 residues. The CDR3 coding sequence is TGTGCCAGCAGCAATTGGACTAGCGGGAGGAGAAACGAGCAGTACTTC. It encodes CASSNWTSGRRNEQYF.

This clone was seen just once. The chain employs TRBV3-1 (or the pseudogene TRBV3-2) and TRBJ2-3; D perhaps matches TRBD2 (5 bases). Looked up from germline, CDR1 is LGHDT and CDR2 is YNNKEL (reference sequence). The CDR3 consists of 15 residues. Trimming removed 4 bases from V and 3 bases from J, with 14 bases in between. The CDR3 region has the DNA TGTGCCAGCAGCCCTCCTGGACTTCGGACAGATACGCAGTATTTT. This encodes CASSPPGLRTDTQYF.

The chain links TRBV4-2 to TRBJ2-1; TRBD2 matches at 11 bases. The CDR3 length is 16 residues. V lost 3 bases, J lost 7 bases, and 8 bases stayed unmatched. The germline V gene encodes CDR1 LGHNA and CDR2 YNFKEQ. CDR3 sequence (DNA): TGTGCCAGCAGCCAGTTAGCGGGAGGGCCGGGGAATGAGCAGTTCTTC. Protein product: CASSQLAGGPGNEQFF.